This T cell receptor (beta chain) derives from a study of blood T cells in healthy people across ages. The second PCR ran roughly 6 to 11 cycles with a sample-barcoded 5' primer and J-beta primers. From the 5' RACE reads, TCRdb called clonotypes with MiXCR, one entry per CDR3 protein. The data show approximately 1.5 million distinct CDR3 sequences, about 42% seen once. This clonotype showed up just once. V shed 5 bases and J 0 bases; nucleotides not matched to a gene: 9. The CDR3 runs 17 residues. Germline V gene data show CDR1 as MNHEY and CDR2 as SMNVEV (reference sequence). Sequencing used blood. The TCR originated in a young woman in good health. The rearrangement joins TRBV27 to TRBJ2-1; 8 nucleotides agree with TRBD2. The DNA of the CDR3 is TGTGCCAGCAGTCCACGAATAGCGGGGCTCTCCTACAATGAGCAGTTCTTC. This translates into CASSPRIAGLSYNEQFF.